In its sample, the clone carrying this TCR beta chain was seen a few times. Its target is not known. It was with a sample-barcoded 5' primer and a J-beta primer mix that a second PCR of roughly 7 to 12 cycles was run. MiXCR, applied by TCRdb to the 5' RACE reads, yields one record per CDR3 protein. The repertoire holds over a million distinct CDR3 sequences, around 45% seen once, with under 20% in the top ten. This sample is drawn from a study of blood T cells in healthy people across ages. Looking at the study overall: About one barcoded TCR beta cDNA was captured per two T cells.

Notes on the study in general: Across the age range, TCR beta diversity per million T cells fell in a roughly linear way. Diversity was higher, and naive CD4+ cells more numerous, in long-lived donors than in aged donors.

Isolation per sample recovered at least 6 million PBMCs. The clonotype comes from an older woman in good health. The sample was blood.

CDR3 residues: CASSKYRAEQFF. The CDR3 DNA is TGTGCCAGCAGCAAATATAGGGCTGAGCAGTTCTTC. V usage is TRBV7-6 and J usage is TRBJ2-1, with D unclear. This CDR3 has 12 residues. V was clipped by 5 bases and J by 9 bases, with 11 bases between them. Germline assignment: CDR1 SGHVS and CDR2 FNYEAQ.